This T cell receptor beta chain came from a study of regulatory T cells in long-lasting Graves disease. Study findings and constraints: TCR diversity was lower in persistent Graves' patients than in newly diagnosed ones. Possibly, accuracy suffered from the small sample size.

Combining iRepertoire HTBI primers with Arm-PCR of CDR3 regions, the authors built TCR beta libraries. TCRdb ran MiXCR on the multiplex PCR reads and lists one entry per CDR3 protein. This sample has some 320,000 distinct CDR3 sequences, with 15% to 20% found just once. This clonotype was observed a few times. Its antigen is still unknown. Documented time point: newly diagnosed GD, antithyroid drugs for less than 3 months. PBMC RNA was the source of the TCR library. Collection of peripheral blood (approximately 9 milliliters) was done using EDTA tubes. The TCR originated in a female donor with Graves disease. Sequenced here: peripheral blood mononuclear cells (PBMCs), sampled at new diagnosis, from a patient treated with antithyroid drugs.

In DNA, the CDR3 is TGTGCCAGCACCGAGACGGGTCGTGAGACCCAGTACTTC. It specifies CASTETGRETQYF. The chain employs TRBV12-3 or TRBV12-4 and TRBJ2-5, with no clear D. This CDR3 has 13 residues. The germline V and J ends were trimmed by 7 bases and 5 bases, with 14 bases remaining between them.